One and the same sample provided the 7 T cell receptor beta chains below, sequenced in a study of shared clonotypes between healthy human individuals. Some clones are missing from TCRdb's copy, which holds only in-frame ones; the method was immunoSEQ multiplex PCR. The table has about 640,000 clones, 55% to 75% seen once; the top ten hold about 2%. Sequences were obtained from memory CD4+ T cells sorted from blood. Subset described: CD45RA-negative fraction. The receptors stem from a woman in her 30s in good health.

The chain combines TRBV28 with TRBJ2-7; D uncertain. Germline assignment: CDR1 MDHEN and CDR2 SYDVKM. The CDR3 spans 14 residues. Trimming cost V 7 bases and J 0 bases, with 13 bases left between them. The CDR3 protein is CASNPRPSSYEQYF. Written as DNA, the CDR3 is TGTGCCAGCAATCCACGGCCTAGCTCCTACGAGCAGTACTTC.

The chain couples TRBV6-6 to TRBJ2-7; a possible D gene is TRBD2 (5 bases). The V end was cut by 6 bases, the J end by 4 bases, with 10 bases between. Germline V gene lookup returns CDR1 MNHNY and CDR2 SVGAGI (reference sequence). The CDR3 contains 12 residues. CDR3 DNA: TGTGCCAGCAGCGGGGAAGGATACGAGCAGTACTTC. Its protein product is CASSGEGYEQYF.

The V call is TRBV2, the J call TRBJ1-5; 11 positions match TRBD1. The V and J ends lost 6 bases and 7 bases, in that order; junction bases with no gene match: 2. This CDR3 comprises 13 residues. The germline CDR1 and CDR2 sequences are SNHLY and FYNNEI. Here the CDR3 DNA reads TGTGCCAGCAGAGGACAGGGGGCACAGCCCCAGCATTTT. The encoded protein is CASRGQGAQPQHF.

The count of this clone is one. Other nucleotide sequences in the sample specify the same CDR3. The chain's CDR3 is CASSLRGYTEAFF. CDR3 DNA sequence: TGTGCCAGCAGTTTACGGGGGTACACTGAAGCTTTCTTT. This chain joins TRBV27 and TRBJ1-1, with a weak D call TRBD1 (5 bases). The CDR3 has 13 amino acids. CDR1 and CDR2 from the germline V gene are MNHEY and SMNVEV (reference sequence). With 2 bases removed from V and 3 bases from J, the gap between germline ends came to 7 bases.

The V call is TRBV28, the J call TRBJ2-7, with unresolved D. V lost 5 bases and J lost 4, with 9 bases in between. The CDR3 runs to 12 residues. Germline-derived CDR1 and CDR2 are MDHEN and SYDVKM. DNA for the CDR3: TGTGCCAGCAGTCCCCGGGTTTACGAGCAGTACTTC. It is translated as CASSPRVYEQYF.

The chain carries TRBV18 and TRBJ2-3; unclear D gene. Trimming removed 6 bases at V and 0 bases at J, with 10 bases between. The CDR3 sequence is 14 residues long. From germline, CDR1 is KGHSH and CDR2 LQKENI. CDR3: CASSRGPSTDTQYF. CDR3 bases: TGTGCCAGCTCCCGCGGCCCTAGCACAGATACGCAGTATTTT.

In nucleotides, the CDR3 is TGTGCCAGTAGTGTGACTAGCGGGAAAGTCTACGAGCAGTACTTC. Its protein product is CASSVTSGKVYEQYF. The gene calls are TRBV19 and TRBJ2-7; 11 positions agree with TRBD2. V was clipped by 5 bases and J by 3 bases; unmatched bases: 6. The germline V gene encodes CDR1 LNHDA and CDR2 SQIVND (reference sequence). The CDR3 spans 15 residues. Together with reference TRBV19 and TRBJ2-7, the CDR3 gives the full variable domain: DGGITQSPKYLFRKEGQNVTLSCEQNLNHDAMYWYRQDPGQGLRLIYYSQIVNDFQKGDIAEGYSVSREKKESFPLTVTSAQKNPTAFYLCASSVTSGKVYEQYFGPGTRLTVT.